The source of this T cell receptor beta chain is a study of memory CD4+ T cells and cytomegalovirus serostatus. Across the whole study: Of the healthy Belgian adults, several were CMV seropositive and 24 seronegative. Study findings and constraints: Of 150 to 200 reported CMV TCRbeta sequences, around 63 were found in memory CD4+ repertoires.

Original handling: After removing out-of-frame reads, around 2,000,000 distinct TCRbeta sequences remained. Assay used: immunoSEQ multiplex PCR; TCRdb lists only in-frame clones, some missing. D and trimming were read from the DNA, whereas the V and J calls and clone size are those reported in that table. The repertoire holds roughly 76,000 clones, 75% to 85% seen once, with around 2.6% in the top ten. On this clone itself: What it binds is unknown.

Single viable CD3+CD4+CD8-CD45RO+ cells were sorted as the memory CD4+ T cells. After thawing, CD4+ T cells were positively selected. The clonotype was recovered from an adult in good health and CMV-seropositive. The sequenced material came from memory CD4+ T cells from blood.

The CDR3 DNA reads TGTGCCAGCAGCGTAGCACCAGGGACTAGCGGTACGACCAAAAACATTCAGTACTTC. Its protein is CASSVAPGTSGTTKNIQYF. The chain links TRBV9 to TRBJ2-4; 11 bases match TRBD2. The V gene's germline CDR1 is SGDLS and CDR2 YYNGEE. V lost 0 bases to trimming and J lost 2 bases; unmatched junction nucleotides: 10. This CDR3 spans 19 amino acids.